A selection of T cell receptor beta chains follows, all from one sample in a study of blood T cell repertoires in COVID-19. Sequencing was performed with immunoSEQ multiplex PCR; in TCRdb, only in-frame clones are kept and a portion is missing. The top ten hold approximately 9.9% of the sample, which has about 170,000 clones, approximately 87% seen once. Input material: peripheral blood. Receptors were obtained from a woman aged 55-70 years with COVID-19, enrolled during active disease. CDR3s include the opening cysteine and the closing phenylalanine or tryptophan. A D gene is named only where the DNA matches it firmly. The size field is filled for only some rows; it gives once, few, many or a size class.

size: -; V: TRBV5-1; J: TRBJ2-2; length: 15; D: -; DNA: TGCGCCAGCGCAGGTACGCACGCGAACACCGGGGAGCTGTTTTTT; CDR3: CASAGTHANTGELFF
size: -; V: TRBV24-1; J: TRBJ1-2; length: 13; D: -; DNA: TGTGCCACCAGTGATTTGCAGGGAAAAGGCTACACCTTC; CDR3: CATSDLQGKGYTF
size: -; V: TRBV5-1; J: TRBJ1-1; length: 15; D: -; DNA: TGCGCCAGCAGCTCGGAGACAGATATGAACACTGAAGCTTTCTTT; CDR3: CASSSETDMNTEAFF
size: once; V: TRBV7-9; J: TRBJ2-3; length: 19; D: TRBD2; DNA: TGTGCCAGCAGCCCTGGCCTTTTTAGCGGGAGGGCCTTGGCAGATACGCAGTATTTT; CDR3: CASSPGLFSGRALADTQYF
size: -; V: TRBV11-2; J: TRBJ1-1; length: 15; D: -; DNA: TGTGCCAGCAGCTTAGTTCTGGCCGGGGACACTGAAGCTTTCTTT; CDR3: CASSLVLAGDTEAFF
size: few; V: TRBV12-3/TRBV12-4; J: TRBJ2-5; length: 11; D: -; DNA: TGTGCCAGCAGTTTCGGGGAGACCCAGTACTTC; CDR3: CASSFGETQYF
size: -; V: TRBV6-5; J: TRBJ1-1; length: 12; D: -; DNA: TGTGCCAGCAGCCTCGACGGGATTGAAGCTTTCTTT; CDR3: CASSLDGIEAFF
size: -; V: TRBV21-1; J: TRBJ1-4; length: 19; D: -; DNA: TGTGCCAGCAGCACAGGGGCGGACATGAAAGACGGCCTTAATGAAAAACTGTTTTTT; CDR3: CASSTGADMKDGLNEKLFF
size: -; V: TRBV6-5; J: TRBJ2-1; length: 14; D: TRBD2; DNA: TGTGCCGCGCACTTAGCGGGAGCTGGCAATGAGCAGTTCTTC; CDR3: CAAHLAGAGNEQFF
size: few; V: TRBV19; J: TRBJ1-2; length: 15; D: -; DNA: TGTGCCAGTAGTATGGCGGCAGGGATCAACTATGGCTACACCTTC; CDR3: CASSMAAGINYGYTF
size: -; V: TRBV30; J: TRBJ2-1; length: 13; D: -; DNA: TGTGCCTGGAGTGTAAGGCTAGCGCATGAGCAGTTCTTC; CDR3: CAWSVRLAHEQFF
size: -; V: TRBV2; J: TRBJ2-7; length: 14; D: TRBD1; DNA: TGTGCCAGCAGTGGGTGGGACAGCTCCTACGAGCAGTACTTC; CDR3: CASSGWDSSYEQYF
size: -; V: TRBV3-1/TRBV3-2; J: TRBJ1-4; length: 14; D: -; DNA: TGTGCCAGCAGCCAAGCCACGGGGATTGAAAAACTGTTTTTT; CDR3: CASSQATGIEKLFF
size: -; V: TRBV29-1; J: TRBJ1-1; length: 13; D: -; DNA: TGCAGCGTTTCAGACCGGGGAGGCACTGAAGCTTTCTTT; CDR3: CSVSDRGGTEAFF
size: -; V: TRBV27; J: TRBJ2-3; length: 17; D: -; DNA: TGTGCCAGCAGTTTACTGTCGCAGACATTTGCCACAGATACGCAGTATTTT; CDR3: CASSLLSQTFATDTQYF
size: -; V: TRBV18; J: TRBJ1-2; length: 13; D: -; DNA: TGTGCCAGCTCACCGAACAGGGAATATGGCTACACCTTC; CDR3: CASSPNREYGYTF
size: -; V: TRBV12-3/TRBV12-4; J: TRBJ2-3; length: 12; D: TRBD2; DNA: TGTGCCAGCGGGACTAGCGGCGATACGCAGTATTTT; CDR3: CASGTSGDTQYF
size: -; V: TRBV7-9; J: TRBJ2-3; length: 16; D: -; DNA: TGTGCCAGCAGCTTATGGCGACAGAGAAGCACAGATACGCAGTATTTT; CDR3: CASSLWRQRSTDTQYF
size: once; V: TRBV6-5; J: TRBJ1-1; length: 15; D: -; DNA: TGTGCCAGCAGGCCCGAGGGCGGGCGGAACACTGAAGCTTTCTTT; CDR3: CASRPEGGRNTEAFF
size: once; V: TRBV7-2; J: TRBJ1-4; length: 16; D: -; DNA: TGTGCCAGCAGCTACAAAACAGGGTCGCTGTTGGAAAAACTGTTTTTT; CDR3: CASSYKTGSLLEKLFF
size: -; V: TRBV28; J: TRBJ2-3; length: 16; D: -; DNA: TGTGCCAGCAGTTTATTAGCGGAGGGCCCCGGTGATACGCAGTATTTT; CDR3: CASSLLAEGPGDTQYF
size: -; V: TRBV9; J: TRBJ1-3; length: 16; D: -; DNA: TGTGCCAGCAGCGTAGCAGGGGTGCTCTCTGGAAACACCATATATTTT; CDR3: CASSVAGVLSGNTIYF
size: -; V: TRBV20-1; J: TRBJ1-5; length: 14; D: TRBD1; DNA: TGCAGTGCTAGTAGGACAGGGTCGGAACAGCCCCAGCATTTT; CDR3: CSASRTGSEQPQHF
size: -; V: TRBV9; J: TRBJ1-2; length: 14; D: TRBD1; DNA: TGTGCCAGCAGCCCCGACAGGGGGATTGATGGCTACACCTTC; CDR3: CASSPDRGIDGYTF
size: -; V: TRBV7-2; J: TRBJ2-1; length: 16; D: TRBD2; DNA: TGTGCCAGCAGCTCCTCCCCTGGACTAGCTGGGAATGAGCAGTTCTTC; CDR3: CASSSSPGLAGNEQFF
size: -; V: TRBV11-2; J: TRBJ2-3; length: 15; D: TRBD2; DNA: TGTGCCAGCAGCTCGACTAGCGGGAGTGAAGATACGCAGTATTTT; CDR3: CASSSTSGSEDTQYF
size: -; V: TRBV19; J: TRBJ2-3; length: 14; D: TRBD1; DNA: TGTGCCAGTAGGGTCGACAGGGCCGCAGATACGCAGTATTTT; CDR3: CASRVDRAADTQYF
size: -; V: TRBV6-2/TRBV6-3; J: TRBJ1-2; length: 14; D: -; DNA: TGTGCCAGCAGTTACGCAGGGCCAATGTATGGCTACACCTTC; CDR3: CASSYAGPMYGYTF
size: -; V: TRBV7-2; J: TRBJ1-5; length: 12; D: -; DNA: TGTGCCAGCAGCTTAGACATTCAGCCCCAGCATTTT; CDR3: CASSLDIQPQHF
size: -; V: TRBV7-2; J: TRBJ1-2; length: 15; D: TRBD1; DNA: TGTGCCAGCAGCTTACGCCATGCAGGGGGATATGGCTACACCTTC; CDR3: CASSLRHAGGYGYTF
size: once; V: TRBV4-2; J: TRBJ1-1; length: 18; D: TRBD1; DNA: TGTGCCAGCAGCCAAGAAGGTGGGACAGGCCTTATGAACACTGAAGCTTTCTTT; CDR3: CASSQEGGTGLMNTEAFF